This T cell receptor (beta chain) was profiled in a study of Graves' ophthalmopathy and Graves' hyperthyroidism. Study details: Peripheral blood was collected at initial diagnosis, before any treatment.

Isolation of PBMCs was performed using around 9.5 ml of fresh peripheral blood. For repertoire sequencing, the TCR beta CDR3 regions were amplified from RNA transcripts. Second-round multiplex PCR came after a first-round RT-PCR that employed HTBI primers. TCRdb used MiXCR to reprocess the multiplex PCR reads, holding one entry per CDR3 protein. The sample has 170,000 or so distinct CDR3 sequences, less than 45% seen once. J gave up 0 bases and V 5 bases, and 6 bases lay outside the gene matches. Germline CDR1 is SNHLY and CDR2 is FYNNEI. CDR3 size: 15 residues. This clonotype was picked up many times.

This receptor was obtained from a woman aged 40 to 49 with Graves' ophthalmopathy. The chain couples TRBV2 to TRBJ1-1; 7 bases map to TRBD1. Specimen: peripheral blood. Written as DNA, the CDR3 is TGTGCCAGCAGTAGGGACAGCTATATGAACACTGAAGCTTTCTTT. This encodes CASSRDSYMNTEAFF.